Listed below are T cell receptor beta chains from one sample, sequenced in a study of naive and memory T cell subsets. MiXCR was run by TCRdb on the UMI-ligation and nested PCR reads, yielding one entry per CDR3 protein. The table has roughly 130,000 distinct CDR3 sequences, about 36% seen once. Sequences were obtained from central memory CD4+ T cells from blood. The receptors were sampled from a human donor in good health. Both conserved end residues are part of each CDR3. The order of the fields is V gene, J gene, clone size, D gene, CDR3 DNA, CDR3 protein. D genes are given only for firm matches. Clone size is stated in some rows and not others, as once, few, many or a class when expanded.

TRBV9	TRBJ2-1	NA	NA	TGTGCCAGCAGCTCACGACAGACCAGCTCCTACAATGAGCAGTTCTTC	CASSSRQTSSYNEQFF
TRBV7-9	TRBJ2-5	NA	NA	TGTGCCAGCAGCTACACCGGAGGGCTACAAGAGACCCAGTACTTC	CASSYTGGLQETQYF
TRBV6-5	TRBJ2-2	NA	TRBD1	TGTGCCAGCAGTTCCGCGACAGGGGGCTGGACCGGGGAGCTGTTTTTT	CASSSATGGWTGELFF
TRBV20-1	TRBJ2-3	few	TRBD2	TGCAGTGCTAGAGATTACGGGAGGGCCACAGATACGCAGTATTTT	CSARDYGRATDTQYF
TRBV6-5	TRBJ2-7	few	NA	TGTGCCAGCAGTTACATCCAGGGGGGTCCCTACGAGCAGTACTTC	CASSYIQGGPYEQYF
TRBV30	TRBJ1-4	few	NA	TGTGCCTGGAGTGATCAGGGACCCACTAATGAAAAACTGTTTTTT	CAWSDQGPTNEKLFF
TRBV6-6	TRBJ1-1	NA	NA	TGTGCCAGTACCTGGGGGACAACGAACACTGAAGCTTTCTTT	CASTWGTTNTEAFF
TRBV20-1	TRBJ2-7	NA	TRBD2	TGCAGTGCTAGGCCGGGACTAGCGGGAGTTCACGAGCAGTACTTC	CSARPGLAGVHEQYF
TRBV5-1	TRBJ2-2	NA	NA	TGCGCCAGCAGCTTGGCTCCGAACACCGGGGAGCTGTTTTTT	CASSLAPNTGELFF
TRBV7-2	TRBJ2-1	few	TRBD2	TGTGCCAGCAGCCTCATCGCCGGGACTAGCGGGAAGAATGAGCAGTTCTTC	CASSLIAGTSGKNEQFF
TRBV6-6	TRBJ1-1	NA	TRBD1	TGTGCCAGCAGTTACGACGGGACAGGTTTTGAAGCTTTCTTT	CASSYDGTGFEAFF
TRBV28	TRBJ1-5	few	NA	TGTGCCAGCAGACTAAGTGGGGGAGGCAATCAGCCCCAGCATTTT	CASRLSGGGNQPQHF
TRBV7-9	TRBJ1-1	NA	NA	TGTGCCAGCAACCAGGGGAGGTGGACTGAAGCTTTCTTT	CASNQGRWTEAFF
TRBV5-6	TRBJ1-1	NA	NA	TGTGCCAGCAGCAGGGGGACGGGGGTGAAGACTGAAGCTTTCTTT	CASSRGTGVKTEAFF
TRBV5-1	TRBJ2-7	many	NA	TGCGCCAGCAGCTTATTAAGCACTGCAGGTTACGAGCAGTACTTC	CASSLLSTAGYEQYF
TRBV5-1	TRBJ2-1	NA	NA	TGCGCCAGCAGCTTGGAATATGATGGTGGAGGGCAAGACAATGAGCAGTTCTTC	CASSLEYDGGGQDNEQFF
TRBV29-1	TRBJ2-7	NA	TRBD1	TGCAGCATCCGACAGGGGGGATCCTACGAGCAGTACTTC	CSIRQGGSYEQYF
TRBV5-1	TRBJ2-7	NA	TRBD2	TGCGCCAGCAGCTGGACTAGCGGGATTTCCTACGAGCAGTACTTC	CASSWTSGISYEQYF
TRBV28	TRBJ2-7	NA	NA	TGTGCCAGCGGGACTTGGGGTTTCCACGAGCAGTACTTC	CASGTWGFHEQYF
TRBV12-3/TRBV12-4	TRBJ2-7	NA	NA	TGTGCCAGCAGTTTTCGGGGGGCTGTATCCCTCTACGAGCAGTACTTC	CASSFRGAVSLYEQYF
TRBV6-2/TRBV6-3	TRBJ1-5	few	NA	TGTGCCAGCACCAGGGCCAGGAGCAATCAGCCCCAGCATTTT	CASTRARSNQPQHF
TRBV5-1	TRBJ2-7	few	TRBD2	TGCGCCAGCAGCTCAGCTGCCGGCGGGAGAAGCTCCTACGAGCAGTACTTC	CASSSAAGGRSSYEQYF
TRBV6-1	TRBJ2-3	NA	NA	TGTGCCAGCAGTGTGGGCAGGGCCTACACAGATACGCAGTATTTT	CASSVGRAYTDTQYF
TRBV7-8	TRBJ1-5	NA	NA	TGTGCCAGCAGCCCAAACAGGGCAAATCAGCCCCAGCATTTT	CASSPNRANQPQHF
TRBV20-1	TRBJ2-1	few	NA	TGCAGTGCTGAGGAGATCTACAATGAGCAGTTCTTC	CSAEEIYNEQFF
TRBV7-2	TRBJ2-7	NA	TRBD2	TGTGCCAGCAGCTTAGAGGCGGGGGGGGCGGAGCAGTACTTC	CASSLEAGGAEQYF
TRBV7-9	TRBJ1-1	few	NA	TGTGCCAGCAGCTTCAACATGAACACTGAAGCTTTCTTT	CASSFNMNTEAFF
TRBV2	TRBJ1-5	few	NA	TGTGCCAGCAGGGGAATGGTCGTCGGCAATCAGCCCCAGCATTTT	CASRGMVVGNQPQHF
TRBV20-1	TRBJ2-5	many	NA	TGCAGTGCTAGATCTGGTCAAGAGACCCAGTACTTC	CSARSGQETQYF
TRBV6-1	TRBJ2-3	many	TRBD1	TGTGCCCTCTCAGGACAGGGGCCAGATACGCAGTATTTT	CALSGQGPDTQYF
TRBV4-3	TRBJ1-2	few	NA	TGCGCCAGCAGCCAAGACAGGGTAATTCGTTATGGCTACACCTTC	CASSQDRVIRYGYTF
TRBV20-1	TRBJ2-7	few	TRBD2	TGCAGTGCAACTTGGACTAGCGGTTACGAGCAGTACTTC	CSATWTSGYEQYF
TRBV5-1	TRBJ2-3	few	NA	TGCGCCAGCAGTGCGGGGGACACGGGGGGCACAGATACGCAGTATTTT	CASSAGDTGGTDTQYF
TRBV29-1	TRBJ2-7	many	NA	TGCAGCGTTGAGGGGCACTCTCTCGAGCAGTACTTC	CSVEGHSLEQYF
TRBV7-2	TRBJ2-5	NA	NA	TGTGCCAGCAGCTTAATACGGGGGCGCGGAGAGACCCAGTACTTC	CASSLIRGRGETQYF
TRBV11-2	TRBJ1-1	NA	NA	TGTGCCAGCAGCTTAGTCATTGAAGCTTTCTTT	CASSLVIEAFF
TRBV24-1	TRBJ2-1	NA	NA	TGTGCCACCAGTGATCCCACAGGGCTCGAGGACAATGAGCAGTTCTTC	CATSDPTGLEDNEQFF
TRBV9	TRBJ2-1	few	TRBD2	TGTGCCAGCAGCGTAGACCCAGCGGGAGGTTACAATGAGCAGTTCTTC	CASSVDPAGGYNEQFF
TRBV20-1	TRBJ2-3	few	TRBD2	TGCAGTGCTAGAGATCTAGCGGGAGTTCTTACGCAGTATTTT	CSARDLAGVLTQYF
TRBV7-3	TRBJ2-1	few	NA	TGTGCCAGCAGCCCTAGAGCGGCTTCATCTTCCTACAATGAGCAGTTCTTC	CASSPRAASSSYNEQFF
TRBV5-4	TRBJ1-2	NA	TRBD1	TGTGCCAGCAGCTTGCCGACAGGGAGCGGCTACACCTTC	CASSLPTGSGYTF
TRBV5-1	TRBJ2-7	NA	TRBD1	TGCGCCAGCAGCTTGGCCTTGGCAGGGGGCTCCTACGAGCAGTACTTC	CASSLALAGGSYEQYF
TRBV20-1	TRBJ1-2	few	TRBD1	TGCATCGGACAGGGAGAGGTTAATGGCTACACCTTC	CIGQGEVNGYTF
TRBV11-2	TRBJ1-1	NA	TRBD1	TGTGCCAGCAGGGCCAGGGGGCGTAGCATTGAAGCTTTCTTT	CASRARGRSIEAFF
TRBV3-1	TRBJ2-2	NA	NA	TGTGCCAGCAGCCAATTCGTGGGGCGGGCCGCCGGGGAGCTGTTTTTT	CASSQFVGRAAGELFF
TRBV20-1	TRBJ1-4	few	NA	TGCAGTGCTAGAGTCCAGGACGAAAAACTGTTTTTT	CSARVQDEKLFF
TRBV7-6	TRBJ1-5	NA	NA	TGTGCCAGCAGCTTAGCTCCGGGGGGGAATCAGCCCCAGCATTTT	CASSLAPGGNQPQHF
TRBV28	TRBJ2-3	NA	NA	TGTGCCAGTAGTGGGGCGGGGTTTGGAGATACGCAGTATTTT	CASSGAGFGDTQYF
TRBV6-2/TRBV6-3	TRBJ2-1	NA	TRBD1	TGTGCCAGCAGAAGGGGACAGATCAACAATGAGCAGTTCTTC	CASRRGQINNEQFF
TRBV4-3	TRBJ1-2	many	NA	TGCGCCAGCAGCCAAGAAAAAGGCAGTTACTATGGCTACACCTTC	CASSQEKGSYYGYTF
TRBV20-1	TRBJ2-7	few	NA	TGCAGTGCTAGCGATCCAGCAAAGAGCTCCTACGAGCAGTACTTC	CSASDPAKSSYEQYF
TRBV12-3/TRBV12-4	TRBJ1-1	NA	TRBD1	TGTGCCAGCAGCGGGACAGGGAGAACTGAAGCTTTCTTT	CASSGTGRTEAFF
TRBV20-1	TRBJ2-7	NA	TRBD2	TGCAGTGTTCGGTATCATAGCGGGAACTACGAGCAGTACTTC	CSVRYHSGNYEQYF
TRBV30	TRBJ1-1	NA	NA	TGTGCCTGGGAACGGGCCAACACTGAAGCTTTCTTT	CAWERANTEAFF
TRBV11-3	TRBJ2-1	NA	TRBD1	TGTGCCAGCAGCTTAGCCCGGACAGGGAGCTCCTACAATGAGCAGTTCTTC	CASSLARTGSSYNEQFF
TRBV19	TRBJ2-1	few	TRBD1	TGTGCCAGTAGTAGCGGACAGGGGGCTTTTAATGAGCAGTTCTTC	CASSSGQGAFNEQFF
TRBV6-1	TRBJ1-2	few	TRBD1	TGTGCCAGCAGTGAAAGCGGACAGGTGAACTATGGCTACACCTTC	CASSESGQVNYGYTF
TRBV28	TRBJ2-7	many	NA	TGTGCCAGCAGTTTATCGCAGGTGAGGCAGTACTTC	CASSLSQVRQYF
TRBV19	TRBJ2-1	NA	TRBD2	TGTGCCAGTAGCAGGGCTAGAGCGGGAGGGCCTGATGACAATGAGCAGTTCTTC	CASSRARAGGPDDNEQFF
TRBV20-1	TRBJ2-7	NA	TRBD1	TGCAGTGCTGCCCCAGGGGGTGCTCTCTACGAGCAGTACTTC	CSAAPGGALYEQYF